This is a list of T cell receptor beta chains from one sample in a study of blood T cell repertoires in COVID-19. Profiling relied on immunoSEQ multiplex PCR, and the TCRdb table lists in-frame clones only, not all of them. Of 90,000 or so clones in the sample, about 89% were seen once. Sequencing was performed on peripheral blood. Source of these receptors: a man aged 55 to 70 with COVID-19, enrolled during active disease. The CDR3 runs from the conserved cysteine through the conserved F or W. D genes are given only for firm matches. Clone size appears in some rows only: once, few, many, or a class for an expanded clone.

v_call	cdr3_length	d_call	clone_size	j_call	cdr3_nt	cdr3_aa
TRBV28	16	NA	NA	TRBJ2-1	TGTGCCAGCAGAGGCCTTATGGAACGGGAGTACAATGAGCAGTTCTTC	CASRGLMEREYNEQFF
TRBV30	19	TRBD1	NA	TRBJ1-4	TGTGCCTGGAGTGTCACTACCGGGACAGCGACATCAACTAATGAAAAACTGTTTTTT	CAWSVTTGTATSTNEKLFF
TRBV23-1	17	TRBD1	NA	TRBJ1-2	TGCGCCAGCAGTCAATCGCGATCGGGACAGAATATGGAGGGCTACACCTTC	CASSQSRSGQNMEGYTF
TRBV3-1/TRBV3-2	13	NA	NA	TRBJ1-2	TGTGCCAGCAGCCAAGAACAGCTCTATGGCTACACCTTC	CASSQEQLYGYTF
TRBV6-6	14	NA	NA	TRBJ2-1	TGTGCCAGCAGTTCTAGTCCCTCCTACAATGAGCAGTTCTTC	CASSSSPSYNEQFF
TRBV5-1	14	NA	NA	TRBJ2-2	TGCGCCAGCAGCTTGGTGCGGCACACCGGGGAGCTGTTTTTT	CASSLVRHTGELFF
TRBV2	13	NA	NA	TRBJ2-5	TGTGCCAGCAGTAAACAGGTCCAAGAGACCCAGTACTTC	CASSKQVQETQYF
TRBV5-1	16	NA	NA	TRBJ1-3	TGCGCCAGCAGCGCCGGCGCCGGGAACACTGGAAACACCATATATTTT	CASSAGAGNTGNTIYF
TRBV9	15	TRBD2	NA	TRBJ2-1	TGTGCCAGCAGCGTTAGCGGGGGTCTATACAATGAGCAGTTCTTC	CASSVSGGLYNEQFF
TRBV29-1	13	NA	NA	TRBJ1-1	TGCAGCGCGGGACGGACAGTGAACACTGAAGCTTTCTTT	CSAGRTVNTEAFF
TRBV11-3	17	TRBD2	NA	TRBJ2-1	TGTGCCAGCAGCTTTCGGACTAGCGGGGGCTCCTACAATGAGCAGTTCTTC	CASSFRTSGGSYNEQFF
TRBV28	16	NA	NA	TRBJ2-3	TGTGCCAGCAGGGGAGGAGCGGGTGCTAGCACAGATACGCAGTATTTT	CASRGGAGASTDTQYF
TRBV9	16	TRBD2	NA	TRBJ2-5	TGTGCCAGCAGCTTGGCTAGCGGGAGGGAAGGAGAGACCCAGTACTTC	CASSLASGREGETQYF
TRBV15	15	TRBD2	NA	TRBJ2-3	TGTGCCACCAGCTCACTAGCGAGTAGCACAGATACGCAGTATTTT	CATSSLASSTDTQYF
TRBV5-4	15	TRBD2	NA	TRBJ2-7	TGTGCCAGCAGCTTCGGGGGGGTAGGGTCCTACGAGCAGTACTTC	CASSFGGVGSYEQYF
TRBV27	18	TRBD1	few	TRBJ2-1	TGTGCCAGCAGTGGCCGAGTGGGACAGGGTAGCTCCTACAATGAGCAGTTCTTC	CASSGRVGQGSSYNEQFF
TRBV19	15	NA	NA	TRBJ1-3	TGTGCCAGTAGTATTCAGGGTATGGCTGGAAACACCATATATTTT	CASSIQGMAGNTIYF
TRBV29-1	14	TRBD2	NA	TRBJ2-1	TGCAGCGTTGAAGGTGGGGGGGTAGTGAATGAGCAGTTCTTC	CSVEGGGVVNEQFF
TRBV19	13	NA	once	TRBJ2-1	TGTGCCAGTAGTATGATGGGGCTAAATGAGCAGTTCTTC	CASSMMGLNEQFF
TRBV3-1/TRBV3-2	14	TRBD1	NA	TRBJ1-1	TGTGCCAGCAGCCAAAGGGACAGGGTGTCTGAAGCTTTCTTT	CASSQRDRVSEAFF
TRBV7-9	15	TRBD1	few	TRBJ1-4	TGTGCCAGCAGCTTGGACAGGGTTAATAATGAAAAACTGTTTTTT	CASSLDRVNNEKLFF
TRBV4-3	16	NA	NA	TRBJ2-2	TGCGCCAGCAGCCAAGAGGGACAAGAGAACACCGGGGAGCTGTTTTTT	CASSQEGQENTGELFF
TRBV3-1/TRBV3-2	16	TRBD2	NA	TRBJ2-5	TGTGCCAGCAGCCCCTCCCAGGCGGGAGCGGTCGAGACCCAGTACTTC	CASSPSQAGAVETQYF
TRBV5-1	14	TRBD1	NA	TRBJ1-4	TGCGCCAGCAGCTTGGGGGCAGGGGGTGAAAAACTGTTTTTT	CASSLGAGGEKLFF
TRBV11-2	15	NA	NA	TRBJ1-1	TGTGCCAGCAGCCTCCCGGGCGGCCGGGGGACTGAAGCTTTCTTT	CASSLPGGRGTEAFF
TRBV25-1	16	TRBD2	NA	TRBJ2-7	TGTGCCAGCGTCTCGTACGAGAGCGGGAGGGTGTACGAGCAGTACTTC	CASVSYESGRVYEQYF
TRBV7-3	15	NA	NA	TRBJ2-1	TGTGCCAGCAGCTACCGCGCCGGGACTTTCAATGAGCAGTTCTTC	CASSYRAGTFNEQFF
TRBV30	13	TRBD1	NA	TRBJ2-5	TGTGCCTGGAGTCTCACAGGGGTCGAGACCCAGTACTTC	CAWSLTGVETQYF
TRBV6-5	15	NA	NA	TRBJ2-5	TGTGCCAGCAGCTCAGGAGTCCTAGAGGGAGAGACCCAGTACTTC	CASSSGVLEGETQYF
TRBV9	15	NA	NA	TRBJ1-1	TGTGCCAGCACTTCCCTGAGTCGTTGGAACACTGAAGCTTTCTTT	CASTSLSRWNTEAFF
TRBV3-1/TRBV3-2	16	TRBD2	NA	TRBJ2-1	TGTGCCAGCAGCCAAGATTTGCTAGCGGGATTTAATGAGCAGTTCTTC	CASSQDLLAGFNEQFF
TRBV9	14	TRBD1	NA	TRBJ1-1	TGTGCCAGCAGCGAAACGTCCGGACAGGCTGAAGCTTTCTTT	CASSETSGQAEAFF
TRBV28	14	NA	NA	TRBJ1-4	TGTGCCAGCAGACCTGGACAGTTTAATGAAAAACTGTTTTTT	CASRPGQFNEKLFF
TRBV7-9	12	NA	NA	TRBJ1-6	TGTGCCAGCAGCCCTGGGCATTCACCCCTCCACTTT	CASSPGHSPLHF
TRBV5-6	16	TRBD1	NA	TRBJ1-3	TGTGCCAGCAGCTTGCGCCAGGGGGCAAGGGGAAACACCATATATTTT	CASSLRQGARGNTIYF
TRBV5-1	14	NA	NA	TRBJ1-1	TGCGCCAGCAGCCCTCTGACAGGGAACACTGAAGCTTTCTTT	CASSPLTGNTEAFF
TRBV5-1	14	TRBD1	NA	TRBJ1-1	TGCGCCAGCAGCTCCGAGGGGGCAAACACTGAAGCTTTCTTT	CASSSEGANTEAFF
TRBV6-5	14	TRBD1	NA	TRBJ1-2	TGTGCCAGCAGTTACTCAGGGGGCAGATATGGCTACACCTTC	CASSYSGGRYGYTF
TRBV27	15	TRBD2	NA	TRBJ2-7	TGTGCCAGCGGGACTAGCGGGTCCCCCTCCTACGAGCAGTACTTC	CASGTSGSPSYEQYF
TRBV15	14	NA	NA	TRBJ2-1	TGTGCCACCAGCTTCCGACAGACGTACAATGAGCAGTTCTTC	CATSFRQTYNEQFF
TRBV30	12	NA	few	TRBJ1-1	TGTGCCTGGAGTTCCAGGGAGGCTGAAGCTTTCTTT	CAWSSREAEAFF
TRBV7-8	13	NA	NA	TRBJ1-1	TGTGCCAGCAGCTTAGCCCAGAACACTGAAGCTTTCTTT	CASSLAQNTEAFF
TRBV5-8	16	NA	NA	TRBJ2-5	TGTGCCAGCAGCAAGGGAACTACTTTTGGACACGAGACCCAGTACTTC	CASSKGTTFGHETQYF
TRBV19	16	TRBD2	NA	TRBJ2-1	TGTGCCAGTAGTAGGACTAGCGGGGTAACTTACAATGAGCAGTTCTTC	CASSRTSGVTYNEQFF
TRBV6-2/TRBV6-3	14	TRBD1	NA	TRBJ1-2	TGTGCCAGCAGTTACGAGGGACAGGGGGACGGCTACACCTTC	CASSYEGQGDGYTF
TRBV18	12	NA	NA	TRBJ1-1	TGTGCCAGCTCACCCCAGGGCACTGAAGCTTTCTTT	CASSPQGTEAFF
TRBV7-9	13	NA	NA	TRBJ2-1	TGTGCCAGCAGCTTCGACAGTCACAATGAGCAGTTCTTC	CASSFDSHNEQFF
TRBV5-1	21	NA	once	TRBJ1-1	TGCGCCAGCAGCTTGGGTTCTGCTGCGGGGGACACCATAAAGGGGAACACTGAAGCTTTCTTT	CASSLGSAAGDTIKGNTEAFF
TRBV2	12	NA	NA	TRBJ2-1	TGTGCCAGCAGTGGAGATGCACCCGAGCAGTTCTTC	CASSGDAPEQFF
TRBV30	15	TRBD1	few	TRBJ2-2	TGTGCCTGGAGTGAATTTACAGGGGGAACCGGGGAGCTGTTTTTT	CAWSEFTGGTGELFF
TRBV19	17	TRBD2	NA	TRBJ2-4	TGTGCCAGTAGTATCGGACTAGCGGGAGGCCCGGGAAACATTCAGTACTTC	CASSIGLAGGPGNIQYF
TRBV7-2	19	NA	few	TRBJ2-1	TGTGCCAGCAGCTGGGGGGTAATTGTGGCGGGAAACTCCTACAATGAGCAGTTCTTC	CASSWGVIVAGNSYNEQFF
TRBV7-9	16	TRBD1	NA	TRBJ2-1	TGTGCCAGCAGCTTAGACCGGGGACAGGGGTTGACTGAGCAGTTCTTC	CASSLDRGQGLTEQFF
TRBV19	12	NA	few	TRBJ1-5	TGTGCCAGTAGTACCCCGGACAGCCCCCAGCATTTT	CASSTPDSPQHF
TRBV15	13	NA	NA	TRBJ1-4	TGTGCCACCAGCAGAGACCGTCCAGGGAAACTGTTTTTT	CATSRDRPGKLFF
TRBV5-1	14	NA	NA	TRBJ2-7	TGCGCCAGCAGCTTGAGTAGCGGAACCTACGAGCAGTACTTC	CASSLSSGTYEQYF